The 7 T cell receptor beta chains given below trace back to one sample, sequenced in a study of blood T cell repertoires in COVID-19. Data came from immunoSEQ multiplex PCR; TCRdb stores just in-frame clones and leaves some out. Of 270,000 or so clones listed, 85% to 90% are singletons. The sample taken for sequencing was peripheral blood. Source of these receptors: a human donor in a cohort sampled during active COVID-19.

The table lists this clone with a few counts. The CDR3 region has the DNA TGTGCCAGCAGTCGCGGAGGGAGAGGAGAAAAACTGTTTTTT. Encoded protein: CASSRGGRGEKLFF. The chain couples TRBV28 to TRBJ1-4, with D unclear. This CDR3 is built from 14 residues. Per germline, CDR1 MDHEN and CDR2 SYDVKM. The V end was cut by 5 bases, the J end by 8 bases, with 15 bases between.

The rearrangement joins TRBV18 to TRBJ2-5; TRBD2 aligns across 10 bases. Germline values: CDR1 KGHSH, CDR2 LQKENI. This CDR3 spans 18 amino acids. The J segment lost 2 bases and the V segment lost 3 bases, leaving 12 bases of the junction unmatched. The CDR3 bases are TGTGCCAGCTCACCGATCTGGATCCGGACTAGCGGACAAGAGACCCAGTACTTC. Protein sequence: CASSPIWIRTSGQETQYF.

The chain joins TRBV20-1 to TRBJ2-3; 9 positions match TRBD2. The CDR3 spans 14 residues. Germline-derived CDR1 and CDR2 are DFQATT and SNEGSKA (reference sequence). After removal of 3 bases from V and 4 bases from J, the junction contained 5 bases not matched to a gene. The CDR3: CSASRREGADTQYF. CDR3 DNA: TGCAGTGCTAGTCGGCGGGAGGGGGCAGATACGCAGTATTTT.

The J gene is TRBJ1-3, the V gene TRBV5-5; TRBD1 matches at 7 bases. Germline V CDR1 and CDR2: SGHKS, YYEKEE (reference sequence). The CDR3 consists of 14 residues. The ends lost 5 bases at V and 1 base at J; junction bases unmatched: 3. This CDR3 is CASRDRLSGNTIYF. CDR3 nucleotide sequence: TGTGCCAGCAGGGACAGGTTATCTGGAAACACCATATATTTT.

The CDR3 loop is CSASQQIGNEQFF. DNA of the CDR3: TGCAGTGCTAGTCAACAGATTGGTAATGAGCAGTTCTTC. The chain employs TRBV20-1 and TRBJ2-1; no firm D call. Germline V gives CDR1 DFQATT, CDR2 SNEGSKA (reference sequence). V lost 3 bases and J lost 7, with 13 bases in between. The CDR3 extends over 13 amino acids.

V and J are TRBV3-1 (or the pseudogene TRBV3-2) and TRBJ1-2, with TRBD1 matching 9 bases. The CDR3 extends over 15 amino acids. CDR1 is LGHDT, CDR2 YNNKEL, per germline (reference sequence). V shed 0 bases, J shed 2 bases, and the junction held 1 base outside the gene matches. For the CDR3, the DNA is TGTGCCAGCAGCCAAGATACAGGGGGCAACTATGGCTACACCTTC. Protein sequence: CASSQDTGGNYGYTF.

This rearrangement joins TRBV6-6 to TRBJ2-2, with D unclear. The CDR3 is 11 residues long. V was cut by 10 bases and J by 5 bases, with 8 bases left in between. Germline assignment: CDR1 MNHNY and CDR2 SVGAGI (reference sequence). This CDR3 is CATTRTGELFF. DNA for the CDR3: TGTGCCACGACTCGGACCGGGGAGCTGTTTTTT.